This T cell receptor (beta chain) was obtained from a study of PD-L1 blockade in urothelial cancer (TCRdb year 2017). Broadly, across the study: All patients started therapy around 2014 and received atezolizumab 1,200 mg intravenously every 3 weeks. About 90% of the roughly 29 patients were males with bladder-origin urothelial cancer, and about 65% of the 29 reported a prior smoking history. Patients had an ECOG performance status of 0 or 1 and had received between 0 and 3 prior chemotherapy regimens. Blood samples were analyzed at 3 weeks after treatment start (second dose) and at 6 weeks after treatment start. Blood samples yielded a median of around 150,000 T cells and approximately 83,000 unique TCRs, with median clonality about 0.08. Somatic, immune and clinical correlates of response to PD-L1 blockade with atezolizumab in urothelial cancer were the focus of an exploratory multi-omic analysis. TCR sequencing covered pretreatment tumor samples and matched, serially collected peripheral blood taken before and after atezolizumab treatment. Progression-free survival longer than 6 months counted as durable clinical benefit, and TCR features were additionally tested against both progression-free and overall survival. In the same patients, pretreatment tumors underwent whole exome sequencing and RNA sequencing in addition to TCR sequencing. Durable clinical benefit was achieved by nine patients but not by the remaining 20. Approximately 30 patients had pretreatment blood TCR-seq, about 25 had at least one posttreatment blood collection, and about 25 had tumor TCR-seq.

A cohort of 25 to 35 patients with locally advanced or metastatic urothelial carcinoma, treated at Memorial Sloan Kettering on a trial protocol, was included. Peripheral blood mononuclear cells were collected from each patient pretreatment and during treatment, giving between 1 and 8 total time points per patient. The Qiagen DNeasy Blood extraction kit was used to purify genomic DNA from total PBMCs and from tumor samples. PBMCs were collected pretreatment and during treatment, and were isolated and stored as previously described. What the study reported, not specific to this receptor: Greater expansion of tumor-associated TCR clones in peripheral blood 3 weeks after the start of treatment was observed in patients with durable benefit (n of about 22, p = 0.022). Improved progression-free and overall survival was found to be associated with pretreatment peripheral blood TCR clonality below the median. Because the sample size was small (n = 29) and many of the analyses were exploratory, the results are meant to be hypothesis-generating.

Synthetic TCR analog templates were spiked into each PCR so that absolute template abundance could be estimated from read counts. The immunoSEQ assay was used to amplify TCRbeta CDR3 regions from genomic DNA with bias-controlled V and J gene primers. Sequencing of rearranged TCRbeta segments was performed at approximately 20X coverage. Per the authors' processing: Sequencing errors were corrected by clustering, and CDR3s were annotated against IMGT so that V, D and J genes could be assigned. Downstream analyses used only productive TCRbeta rearrangements, leaving out any out-of-frame or stop-codon sequences. Clonality was computed as one minus Shannon entropy normalized by the log of the number of unique productive sequences. Fisher's exact test with Benjamini-Hochberg correction, at a threshold of adjusted p below 0.01, was used to find clones that differed between time points or between blood and tumor. Entries here come from immuneACCESS through TCRdb and include only in-frame sequences with V and J called. Some clones fail to appear in such tables; in the studies checked, an unresolved V gene covers under half of the shortfall, and the cause of the remainder is unknown. V and J calls and clone size come straight from that table; D and trimming were deduced from the DNA. The sample table contains around 45,000 clones; only one count was recorded for around 90% of them. The top ten constitute over 12% of the sample.

The germline V gene specifies KGHSH as CDR1 and LQKENI as CDR2. Ends trimmed: V by 4 bases, J by 4 bases; bases unmatched to a gene: 3. Reading from cysteine to phenylalanine, the CDR3 counts 14 amino acids. The CDR3 DNA has 42 bases and is translated from base 1. As to this clone: The target of this receptor is not known. Base qualities were left out, and no much larger clone turns up one base away.

The specimen comprised PBMCs, sampled around atezolizumab (anti-PD-L1) treatment. The chain employs TRBV18 and TRBJ1-1, and 10 bases in between align with TRBD1. The sequence was obtained from a woman between 55 and 75 years old with urothelial cancer. The CDR3 sequence is CASSLGQGFTEAFF. At the DNA level, the sequence is TGTGCCAGCTCACTGGGACAGGGGTTCACTGAAGCTTTCTTT.